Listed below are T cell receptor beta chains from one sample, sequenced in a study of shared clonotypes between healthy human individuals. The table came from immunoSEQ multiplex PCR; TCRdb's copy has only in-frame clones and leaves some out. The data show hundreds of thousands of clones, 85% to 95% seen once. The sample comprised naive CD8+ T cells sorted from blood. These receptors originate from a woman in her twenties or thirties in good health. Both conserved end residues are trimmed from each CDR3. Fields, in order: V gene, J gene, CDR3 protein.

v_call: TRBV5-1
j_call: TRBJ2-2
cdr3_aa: ASSPLRRENTGELF

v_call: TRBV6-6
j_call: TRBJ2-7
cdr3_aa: ASSEGHEQY

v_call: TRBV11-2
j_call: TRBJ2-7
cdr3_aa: ASSLDLYEQY

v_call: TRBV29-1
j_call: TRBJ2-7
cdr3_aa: SVEDRNSSYEQY

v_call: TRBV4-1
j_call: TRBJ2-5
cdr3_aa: ASSQDYIGARETQY

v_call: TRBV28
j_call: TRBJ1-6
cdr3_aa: ASSFTPYNSPLH

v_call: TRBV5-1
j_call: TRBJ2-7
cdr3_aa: ASSLDGRVREQY

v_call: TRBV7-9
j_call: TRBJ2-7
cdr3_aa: ASSIPGAGDSYEQY

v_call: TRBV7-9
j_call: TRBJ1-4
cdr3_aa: ASAQGQVVAWDEKLF

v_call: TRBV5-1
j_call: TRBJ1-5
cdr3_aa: ASSLEGGNQPQH

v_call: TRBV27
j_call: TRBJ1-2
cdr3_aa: ASSLSGGSYGYT

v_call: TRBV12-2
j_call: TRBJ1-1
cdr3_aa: ASRLVPPPTTGLTF

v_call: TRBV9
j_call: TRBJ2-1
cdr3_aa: ASSEGSHNRF

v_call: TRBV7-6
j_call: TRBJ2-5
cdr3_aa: ASSRRVGGIQETQY

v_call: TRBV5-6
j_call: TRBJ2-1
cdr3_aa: ASSRTSGMGSVYNEQF

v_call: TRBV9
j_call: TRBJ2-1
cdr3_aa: ASSTRSGGYNEQF

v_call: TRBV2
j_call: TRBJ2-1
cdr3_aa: ASSFASGRSYNEQF

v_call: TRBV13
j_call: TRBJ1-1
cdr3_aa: ASSLGTVPNTEAF

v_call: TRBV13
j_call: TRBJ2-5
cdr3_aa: ASSLGSGETQY

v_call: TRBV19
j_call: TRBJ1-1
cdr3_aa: ASSYRTPNTEAF

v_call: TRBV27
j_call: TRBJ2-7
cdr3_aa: ASSWTAHYEQY

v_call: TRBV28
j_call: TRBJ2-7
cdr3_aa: ASSPGTEQY

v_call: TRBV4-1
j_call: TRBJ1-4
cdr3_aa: ASRRGMSEKLF

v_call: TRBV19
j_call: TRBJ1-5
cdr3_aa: ASSMPGTGGNQPQH

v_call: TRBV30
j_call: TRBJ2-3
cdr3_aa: AWSLRRDPWTDTQY

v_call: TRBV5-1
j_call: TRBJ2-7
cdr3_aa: ASSLGTGPYEQY

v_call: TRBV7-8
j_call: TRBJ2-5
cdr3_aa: ASSTRLAGGLPGETQY

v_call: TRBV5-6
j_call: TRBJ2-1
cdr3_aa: ASSLILADLWGEQF

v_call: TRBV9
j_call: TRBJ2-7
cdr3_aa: ASSVASGIYEQY

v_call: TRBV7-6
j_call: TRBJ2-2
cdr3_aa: ASSLVQLAVQTSNTGELF

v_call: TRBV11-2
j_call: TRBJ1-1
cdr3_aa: ASSFTGPGTEAF

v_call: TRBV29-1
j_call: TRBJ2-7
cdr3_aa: SHQDSSYEQY

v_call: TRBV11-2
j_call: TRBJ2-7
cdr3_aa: ASSLAVFSYEQY

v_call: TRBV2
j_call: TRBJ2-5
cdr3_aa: ASFQLEGTPVPTQY

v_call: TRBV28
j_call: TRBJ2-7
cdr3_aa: ASHGATQSEQY

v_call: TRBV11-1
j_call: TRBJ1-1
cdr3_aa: ASSLVWGSEAF

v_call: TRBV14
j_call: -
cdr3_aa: ASSPLQGWSYEQY

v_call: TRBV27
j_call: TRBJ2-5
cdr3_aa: ASSFQGPETQY

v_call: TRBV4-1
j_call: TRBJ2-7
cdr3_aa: ASSQRLGQGANEQY

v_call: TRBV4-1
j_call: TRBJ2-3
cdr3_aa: ASTRAGGLTDTQY

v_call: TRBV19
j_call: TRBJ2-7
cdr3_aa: ASSTTSGSSYEQY

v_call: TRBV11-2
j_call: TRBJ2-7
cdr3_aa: ASSLRERPYEQY

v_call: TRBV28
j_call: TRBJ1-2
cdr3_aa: ASSTKTSARTGYRIGYGYT

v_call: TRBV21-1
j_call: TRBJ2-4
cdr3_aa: ASSKGKGDRNIQY

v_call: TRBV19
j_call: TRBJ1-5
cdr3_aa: ASSINVSNQPQH